A single TCR beta chain is shown here with its context. Its antigen is undetermined. Germline V gene lookup returns CDR1 LGHNA and CDR2 YNFKEQ. There are 13 residues in the CDR3. Trimming removed 8 bases from V and 7 bases from J, with 15 bases in between. TCRdb itself ran the reads through MiXCR, one entry per CDR3 protein. Found here are about 770,000 distinct CDR3 sequences, about 27% of them singletons; the top ten hold 10% to 15%. This sample stems from a study of T cell repertoires in cytomegalovirus infection. The sample consisted of cultured CD8+ T cells from PBMCs, taken from culture after CMV antigen stimulation. V usage is TRBV4-2 and J usage is TRBJ1-5; D is uncertain. The sequence was obtained from a human donor in good health (CMV status not recorded). Some clones in this sample may be carry-over from other donors' samples. The CDR3 coding sequence is TGTGCCAGCTCCGTGGCCCCGAAGCAGCCCCAGCATTTT. Encoded protein: CASSVAPKQPQHF.